The 10 T cell receptor beta chains presented below share a single source sample, sequenced in a study of PD-1 blockade in classical Hodgkin lymphoma. Method: immunoSEQ multiplex PCR; TCRdb's copy keeps in-frame clones and lacks some. This sample has fewer than 15,000 clones, with approximately 86% found just once. Brentuximab vedotin exposure varied among the patients, all of whom had relapsed after autologous stem cell transplantation. The sample was peripheral blood mononuclear cells (PBMCs), taken at baseline. The receptor source for this set is a human donor with classical Hodgkin lymphoma.

The gene calls are TRBV18 and TRBJ1-4; tentative D call: TRBD1 (6 bases). Trimming left V 1 base short and J 5 bases short, with 8 bases between. This CDR3 spans 14 amino acids. CDR1 and CDR2 from the germline V gene are KGHSH and LQKENI. CDR3 sequence (DNA): TGTGCCAGCTCACCACGGCAGGGGAATGAAAAACTGTTTTTT. Protein: CASSPRQGNEKLFF.

This clone was observed a few times. The CDR3 DNA sequence: TGTGCCAGCAGCTTAAGGGGCACCCCGAACACTGAAGCTTTCTTT. This codes for CASSLRGTPNTEAFF. The chain couples TRBV11-3 to TRBJ1-1; weak D call: TRBD1 (5 bases). Per germline, CDR1 SGHNT and CDR2 YENEEA. The CDR3 sequence is 15 residues long. V shed 2 bases and J shed 1 base, with 11 bases lying between them.

The chain carries TRBV10-2 and TRBJ1-1; no clear D. The CDR3 runs 15 residues. V shed 7 bases and J shed 5 bases, with 20 bases lying between them. Germline V gives CDR1 WSHSY, CDR2 SAAADI. The CDR3: CASKAELIRATEAFF. The CDR3 coding sequence is TGCGCCAGCAAGGCAGAACTGATAAGGGCTACTGAAGCTTTCTTT.

The V and J genes are TRBV7-8 and TRBJ2-1, with D possibly being TRBD2 (5 bases). The CDR3 has 11 amino acids. The ends were cut back, 11 bases at V and 2 bases at J, with 7 bases in the middle. Germline lookup yields CDR1 SGHVS and CDR2 FQNEAQ. CDR3 nucleotides: TGTGCCCTGGGAGCCTACAATGAGCAGTTCTTC. Translated, it gives CALGAYNEQFF.

This chain joins TRBV30 and TRBJ1-3; the match to TRBD1 covers 8 bases. V gave up 7 bases and J gave up 1 base; unmatched junction bases: 6. The CDR3 is 14 residues long. CDR1 and CDR2 from the germline V gene are GTSNPN and SVGIG (reference sequence). The CDR3 sequence is CASSTGGSGNTIYF. CDR3 bases: TGTGCCTCTTCTACAGGGGGGTCTGGAAACACCATATATTTT.

The chain joins TRBV5-6 to TRBJ1-6; D gene uncertain. V lost 0 bases to trimming and J lost 4 bases, with 5 bases between them. There are 14 residues in the CDR3. CDR1 and CDR2 from the germline V gene are SGHDT and YYEEEE. This CDR3 reads CASSLEWYNSPLHF. The CDR3 nucleotides read TGTGCCAGCAGCTTGGAGTGGTATAATTCACCCCTCCACTTT.

The V call is TRBV6-5, the J call TRBJ1-1, with D uncertain. Trimming took 5 bases from V and 4 from J, leaving 11 bases between them. Germline V gene lookup returns CDR1 MNHEY and CDR2 SVGAGI. The CDR3 has 13 amino acids. DNA for the CDR3: TGTGCCAGCAGTACCCCCAAATCCACTGAAGCTTTCTTT. Encoded protein: CASSTPKSTEAFF.

This clone was observed a handful of times. The V and J genes are TRBV5-1 and TRBJ2-1; D possibly corresponds to TRBD1 (6 bases). CDR3 length: 14 residues. V was trimmed by 6 bases and J by 3 bases, leaving 13 bases between them. Germline assignment: CDR1 SGHRS and CDR2 YFSETQ. CDR3 coding DNA: TGCGCCAGCACCACCCCGGGACACTACAATGAGCAGTTCTTC. Protein sequence: CASTTPGHYNEQFF.

The table lists this clone with a count of one. The chain is built from TRBV7-9 and TRBJ2-1, with D unresolved. This CDR3 is 15 amino acids long. Trimming took off 2 bases at V and 6 bases at J, with 14 bases between the two ends. Looked up from germline, CDR1 is SEHNR and CDR2 is FQNEAQ (reference sequence). The DNA for the CDR3 is TGTGCCAGCAGCTTAAAGGGATCAAAGAGCAATGAGCAGTTCTTC. This gives the protein CASSLKGSKSNEQFF.

V gene TRBV6-5 combines with J gene TRBJ2-7; D is unclear. The CDR3 loop spans 15 amino acids. V was trimmed by 2 bases and J by 1 base, leaving 12 bases between them. Looked up from germline, CDR1 is MNHEY and CDR2 is SVGAGI. CDR3: CASSYGSGRSYEQYF. The CDR3 coding sequence is TGTGCCAGCAGTTACGGTTCGGGCAGGTCCTACGAGCAGTACTTC.